This TCR beta chain was recorded in a study of lymphopenia after photon versus proton radiotherapy (dated by TCRdb to between 2018 and 2021). As for the study more broadly: The study compared the immunological effects of photon versus proton radiation therapy in patients with gastrointestinal tumors who developed high-grade lymphopenia. The cohort comprised about 19 patients with gastrointestinal tumors who received either photon or proton therapy and then developed lymphopenia. The study was designed to characterize how the impact on the immune system differs between the two radiation modalities. The full study reports these points: Relative stability during treatment was observed in proton-treated patients, whereas loss of naive T cells and TCR diversity and gain of effector/memory populations were observed in photon-treated patients. The survival association was assessed only in patients who died, and better survival with proton therapy was presented by the authors as a possibility rather than a demonstrated result. Once the lymphocyte count had reached its nadir, the repertoires of photon-treated patients showed oligoclonal expansion, particularly of CD8+ Temra cells, and this expansion drove the decline in diversity. Across the cohort, among patients who died, a greater drop in TCR diversity after the nadir was inversely correlated with overall survival time.

Receptor libraries were prepared by the immunoSEQ multiplex PCR assay. Deep sequencing of rearranged TCR beta loci, alongside multiparametric flow cytometry, was used to profile T cell repertoires. TCRdb re-hosts the immuneACCESS table, in-frame sequences only. Its copies lack some clones; in the studies checked, an unresolved V gene accounts for under half of them, and the cause for the rest is not known. Within this sample are about 6,900 clones, with around 84% of them counted one time only. The leading ten clones occupy 51% of the sample. About this clone: The antigen this receptor binds is unknown. Base qualities are missing; no much larger clone stands one base away.

Trimming accounts for 3 bases at V and 1 base at J, while the number of junction bases matched to no gene is 2. The germline V gene gives CDR1 as SNHLY and CDR2 as FYNNEI. CDR3 length: 14 amino acids, cysteine to phenylalanine. The read is trimmed to its CDR3 DNA, 42 bases read in frame from base 1. The material was peripheral blood, obtained from a patient treated with photon-based radiotherapy. The clonotype originates from a man aged 30 to 39 with gastric cancer. The receptor chain draws on TRBV2 and TRBJ2-7; TRBD1 lines up with 8 middle nucleotides. The DNA sequence follows: TGTGCCAGCAGTGAGACAGGGGTATCCTACGAGCAGTACTTC. Translation gives CASSETGVSYEQYF.